These 13 T cell receptor beta chains were all obtained from the same sample, sequenced in a study of low-dose radiotherapy and immunotherapy resistance in tumors. Primers targeting TRAV and TRBV primed first-strand cDNA, covering alpha and beta chains. Amplification, which lasted around 22 PCR cycles, used a constant-region primer and V-primer adapter to amplify TCRs. In TCRdb, the reads were re-called with MiXCR into one record per CDR3 protein. The table lists under 70,000 distinct CDR3 sequences, about 25% of them singletons. Time point of the sample: before trial treatment. The input for sequencing was PBMCs, taken before treatment. The receptor source for this set is a male donor with prostate cancer.

This clonotype has more than one count but fewer than ten. The V gene is TRBV11-2, the J gene TRBJ2-5; 11 nucleotides align to TRBD2. This CDR3 region has 16 residues. From germline, CDR1 is SGHAT and CDR2 FQNNGV. V shed 6 bases and J 5 bases; nucleotides not matched to a gene: 11. The CDR3 sequence is CASRPIAGGRGETQYF. The CDR3 DNA follows: TGTGCCAGCAGACCTATAGCGGGAGGGCGAGGGGAGACCCAGTACTTC.

The sample holds many counts of this clonotype. J is TRBJ2-5 and V is TRBV5-4; tentative D call: TRBD1 (6 bases). V lost 2 bases to trimming and J lost 5 bases, with 16 bases between them. This CDR3 is built from 15 residues. CDR1 is SGHNT and CDR2 is YYREEE in the germline V gene (reference sequence). In nucleotides, the CDR3 is TGTGCCAGCAGCTTCTTCGACAGGATGATGGAGACCCAGTACTTC. The encoded protein is CASSFFDRMMETQYF.

The chain recombines TRBV9 with TRBJ2-3, with D perhaps assigned TRBD1 or TRBD2 (5 bases each). V lost 0 bases and J 0 bases, leaving 11 bases between the germline ends. Germline V gene data show CDR1 as SGDLS and CDR2 as YYNGEE. The CDR3 totals 16 residues. The CDR3 nucleotides are TGTGCCAGCAGCGTAGCTGGGGGAACTAGCACAGATACGCAGTATTTT. This sequence encodes CASSVAGGTSTDTQYF.

This clonotype was recorded at least ten times. J is TRBJ1-3 and V is TRBV4-1; no definite D call. V was pared by 3 bases and J by 0 bases, with 21 bases between. The CDR3 extends over 19 amino acids. Germline assignment: CDR1 MGHRA and CDR2 YSYEKL. The CDR3 is CASSHATLRDLTSGNTIYF. The CDR3 DNA reads as TGCGCCAGCAGCCATGCTACCCTCCGGGATCTTACCTCTGGAAACACCATATATTTT.

This clonotype was observed many times. The V gene is TRBV19, the J gene TRBJ2-7, with 8 bases aligning to TRBD2. CDR1 is LNHDA, CDR2 SQIVND, per germline (reference sequence). The length of the CDR3 is 13 residues. The V segment lost 8 bases and the J segment 4 bases; nucleotides outside the gene matches: 7. This chain's CDR3 is CASGPAGVYEQYF. CDR3 sequence (DNA): TGTGCCAGTGGCCCAGCGGGAGTGTACGAGCAGTACTTC.

This clonotype was recorded at least ten times. The rearrangement uses TRBV3-1 and TRBJ2-1, with TRBD2 matching 13 bases. The trim removed 1 base at V and 9 bases at J, leaving 6 bases unmatched. Germline CDR1 reads LGHDT; CDR2 reads YNNKEL (reference sequence). This CDR3 spans 16 amino acids. CDR3 coding DNA: TGTGCCAGCAGCCAAGGGACTAGCGGGAGAGGTGGTGAGCAGTTCTTC. As protein: CASSQGTSGRGGEQFF.

About this clonotype: A far larger clone lies a single base away; this is likely a read error. The V call is TRBV6-2 or TRBV6-3, the J call TRBJ2-1; D tentatively fits TRBD1 or TRBD2 (5 bases each). V was shortened by 5 bases and J by 13 bases, with 30 bases between the two germline ends. Germline values: CDR1 MNHEY, CDR2 SVGEGT. There are 17 residues in the CDR3. The CDR3 loop reads CASSEGEHQLAKNIQFF. CDR3 nucleotide sequence: TGTGCCAGCAGTGAAGGGGAACACCAGCTAGCCAAAAACATTCAGTTCTTC.

This clonotype was counted ten times or more. CDR3 region: CASSLAAGGGTGELFF. CDR3 nucleotide sequence: TGCGCCAGCAGCTTGGCCGCAGGGGGAGGAACCGGGGAGCTGTTTTTT. V gene TRBV5-1 combines with J gene TRBJ2-2; a possible D gene is TRBD1 (7 bases). V lost 0 bases to trimming and J lost 5 bases, with 14 bases between them. This CDR3 is 16 amino acids long. Germline assignment: CDR1 SGHRS and CDR2 YFSETQ.

V and J are TRBV18 and TRBJ2-1; TRBD2 is a possible D gene (7 bases). Germline lookup yields CDR1 KGHSH and CDR2 LQKENI. Deletions cut 2 bases from V and 7 bases from J, with 12 bases between. The CDR3 sequence is 14 residues long. The CDR3 DNA follows: TGTGCCAGCTCACCATTGGCGGGGGCGAATGAGCAGTTCTTC. The encoded protein is CASSPLAGANEQFF.

There are many counts of this clonotype. Here the CDR3 reads CASSGGQDLSLSYEQYF. Here the CDR3 DNA reads TGTGCCAGCTCGGGGGGACAGGACCTTTCCCTATCCTACGAGCAGTACTTC. The chain is built from TRBV18 and TRBJ2-7; 8 bases align to TRBD1. The CDR3 totals 17 residues. The ends lost 6 bases at V and 1 base at J; junction bases unmatched: 14. Germline V gene lookup returns CDR1 KGHSH and CDR2 LQKENI.

At least ten counts were recorded for this clonotype. This chain connects TRBV20-1 to TRBJ2-7; the match to TRBD1 covers 11 bases. The CDR3 extends over 14 amino acids. V shed 1 base, J shed 4 bases, and the junction held 3 bases outside the gene matches. Germline CDR1 and CDR2: DFQATT and SNEGSKA (reference sequence). The CDR3 coding sequence is TGCAGTGCTAGAGGGACAGGGGGCCCGTACGAGCAGTACTTC. Its protein product is CSARGTGGPYEQYF.

This clonotype has a count of ten or more. The chain is built from TRBV9 and TRBJ2-7; TRBD1 aligns across 10 bases. V lost 2 bases, J lost 4 bases, and 12 bases stayed unmatched. The length of the CDR3 is 17 residues. In germline, CDR1 is SGDLS, CDR2 YYNGEE. The CDR3 bases are TGTGCCAGCAGCGTTCTGTCCCCCGGACAGGGGGAATACGAGCAGTACTTC. Protein sequence: CASSVLSPGQGEYEQYF.

The table lists this clonotype with many counts. The chain joins TRBV7-8 to TRBJ2-7; 7 bases align to TRBD1. The CDR3 is 13 amino acids. With V trimmed by 3 bases and J by 6 bases, 5 bases remained unmatched. Germline loops: CDR1 SGHVS, CDR2 FQNEAQ. The CDR3 protein is CASSLGQLGEQYF. The CDR3 DNA reads TGTGCCAGCAGCTTGGGACAGCTCGGCGAGCAGTACTTC. Full variable domain (missing parts from reference TRBV7-8 and TRBJ2-7): GAGVSQSPRYKVAKRGQDVALRCDPISGHVSLFWYQQALGQGPEFLTYFQNEAQLDKSGLPSDRFFAERPEGSVSTLKIQRTQQEDSAVYLCASSLGQLGEQYFGPGTRLTVT.